This T cell receptor (beta chain) was recovered during a study of blood T cell repertoires in COVID-19 (dated by TCRdb to the early 2020s). In the study overall: Samples covering the acute and convalescent phases of COVID-19 were provided by collaborators in the United States, Italy and Spain. The prospective study material was composed of cDNA or gDNA derived from T cells, B-cell-depleted T cells, or PBMCs. Deeply sampled blood TCRbeta repertoires from subjects exposed to, actively infected with, or recovered from COVID-19 were included in the dataset. The repertoires were made available in a free public database intended to serve as a resource for research on the immune response to SARS-CoV-2. The samples were drawn from two sources: the first 160 participants of the ongoing ImmuneRACE study, and over 1,000 subjects contributed by 6 global collaborators. A de-identified subject ID, COVID-19 status, age in years and sex were almost always included in the sample metadata. Where available, HLA class I and class II types were obtained from metadata supplied by the sample provider rather than from assay-based typing. What the research found in general, with its limitations: The amount of clinical and demographic metadata varied by source and participant and was provided uncurated.

In regard to this clone: This clone's antigen is unknown. No base-level quality is on record; no much larger clone is a single base apart.

TCRbeta CDR3 regions were amplified from genomic DNA by means of the immunoSEQ Assay, a bias-controlled multiplex PCR. The paper's processing steps were these. Nucleated cell counts per sample were estimated from amplification of reference gene primers within the assay. To quantify the absolute abundance of each unique TCRbeta CDR3 rearrangement, sequence reads were collapsed and filtered. For each sample, productive Simpson clonality was calculated as the square root of Simpson's diversity index across productive rearrangements. The source is immuneACCESS, and TCRdb retained only in-frame sequences with V and J called. Part of the clones is not carried over; for the studies checked, unresolved V genes explain less than half of this, and the remainder is unexplained. V, J and clone size derive from that table, while D and trimming were established from the DNA sequence. Recorded for this sample are some 85,000 clones; approximately 80% of them occurred a single time. The top ten hold roughly 6.7% of the sample.

In Seattle, one collaborating source enrolled patients while the infection was active and tracked those patients longitudinally over the course of disease. The collaborating institutions used their own protocols to collect whole blood in K2EDTA tubes. Collaborator samples were shipped for TCRbeta analysis as frozen whole blood, isolated PBMCs, or DNA extracted from either sample type. The TCR originated in a man in his 70s with COVID-19, enrolled during active disease. The sequencing input was peripheral blood.

The CDR3 protein: CASSGGEGNQPQHF. The DNA reads as follows: TGTGCCAGCAGTGGCGGGGAGGGCAATCAGCCCCAGCATTTT. The sequence joins TRBV2 to TRBJ1-5; no D gene call is confident. From the cysteine up to the phenylalanine, the CDR3 has a length of 14 residues. The sequence is cut down to CDR3 DNA, 42 bases in frame from base 1. V is reduced by 4 bases and J by 2 bases, leaving a spacing of 9 bases between them. CDR1 SNHLY and CDR2 FYNNEI were looked up in the germline V gene.